This TCR beta chain is from a study of T cells in Graves' hyperthyroidism and ophthalmopathy. General study findings and limits: Also found in blood were most expanded thyroid clonotypes above 0.001.

Ophthalmopathy patients had moderate-to-severe active disease, CAS ≥3, NOSPECS ≥4, and disease duration under 3 months. CDR1 SEHNR and CDR2 FQNEAQ come from the germline V gene (reference sequence). The CDR3 sequence is 16 residues long. Trimming cost V 0 bases and J 4 bases; bases outside gene matches: 6. The CDR3 regions of TCR beta were amplified from RNA transcripts. The study used the HTBI primer set for a first-round RT-PCR of the TCR CDR3. Using its own MiXCR run on the multiplex PCR reads, TCRdb lists one record per CDR3 protein. The profile shows 620,000 or so distinct CDR3 sequences, approximately 14% of them singletons. Comment on this clonotype: Its antigen is not known.

Material: blood. The origin of this receptor is a woman aged 45-65 years with Graves' ophthalmopathy. The V call is TRBV7-9, the J call TRBJ2-3, with TRBD2 matching 8 bases. CDR3 in amino acids: CASSLASAGAPDTQYF. The CDR3 DNA follows: TGTGCCAGCAGCTTAGCTTCAGCGGGAGCACCAGATACGCAGTATTTT.